The entry below describes one T cell receptor beta chain. Antigen unknown. The record originates from a study of shared clonotypes between healthy human individuals. Study-level findings and limits: Only blood was sampled; tissue repertoires likely differ. It was the non-shared clonotypes that had lower generation probabilities than clonotypes shared by all four donors.

Naive-designated CD8 cells lacked CD45RO, were positively enriched for CCR7, and omitted terminally differentiated effector memory CD45RA+ cells. The table came from immunoSEQ multiplex PCR; TCRdb's copy has only in-frame clones and leaves some out. The sample consists of over 2 million clones, just under 95% of them appearing once. This TCR was sampled from a man aged 18 to 30 in good health. Sample: naive CD8+ T cells sorted from blood.

As DNA, the CDR3 is TGCGCCAGCAGTGAGTCGACTAGCGGGCCCCCTCCCTACAATGAGCAGTTCTTC. Its protein is CASSESTSGPPPYNEQFF. The chain uses TRBV10-2 and TRBJ2-1; TRBD2 agrees at 10 bases. Germline lookup yields CDR1 WSHSY and CDR2 SAAADI. The CDR3 contains 18 residues. V was pared by 0 bases and J by 2 bases, with 7 bases of the junction left unmatched.